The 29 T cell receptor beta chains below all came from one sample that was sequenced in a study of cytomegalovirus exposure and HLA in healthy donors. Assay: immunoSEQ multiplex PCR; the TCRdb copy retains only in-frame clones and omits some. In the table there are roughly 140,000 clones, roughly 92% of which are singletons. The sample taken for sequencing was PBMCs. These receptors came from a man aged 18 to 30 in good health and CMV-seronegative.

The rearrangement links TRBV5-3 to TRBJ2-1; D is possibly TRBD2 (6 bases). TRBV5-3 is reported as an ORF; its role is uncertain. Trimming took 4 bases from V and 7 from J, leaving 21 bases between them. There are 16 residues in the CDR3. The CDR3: CARSPPGLLSSNEQFF. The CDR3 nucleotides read TGTGCCAGAAGCCCCCCGGGACTTCTTTCATCTAATGAGCAGTTCTTC.

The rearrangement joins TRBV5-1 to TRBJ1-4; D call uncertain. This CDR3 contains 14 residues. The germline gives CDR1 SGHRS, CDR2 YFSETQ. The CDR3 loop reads CPTSQDRRGEKLFF. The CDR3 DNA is TGCCCCACCTCCCAGGACCGCCGGGGTGAAAAACTGTTTTTT.

CDR3 amino acids: CASSLPPGRNTEAFF. The CDR3 nucleotides are TGTGCCAGCAGTTTACCTCCCGGGAGGAACACTGAAGCTTTCTTT. The V call is TRBV27, the J call TRBJ1-1, with no clear D. Germline lookup yields CDR1 MNHEY and CDR2 SMNVEV (reference sequence). CDR3 size: 15 residues. With 2 bases removed from V and 1 base from J, the gap between germline ends came to 11 bases.

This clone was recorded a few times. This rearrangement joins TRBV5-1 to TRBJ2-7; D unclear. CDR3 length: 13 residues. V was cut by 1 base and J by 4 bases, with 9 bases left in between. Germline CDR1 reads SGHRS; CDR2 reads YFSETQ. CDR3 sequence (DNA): TGCGCCAGCAGCTTGACCGTTCAGTACGAGCAGTACTTC. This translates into CASSLTVQYEQYF.

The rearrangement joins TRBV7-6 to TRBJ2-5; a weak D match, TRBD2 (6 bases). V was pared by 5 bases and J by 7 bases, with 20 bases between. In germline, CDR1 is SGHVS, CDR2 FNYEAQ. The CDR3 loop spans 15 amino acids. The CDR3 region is CASSPGRLDQGTQYF. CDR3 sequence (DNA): TGTGCCAGCAGCCCGGGGAGACTAGATCAGGGGACCCAGTACTTC. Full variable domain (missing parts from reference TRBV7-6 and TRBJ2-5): GAGVSQSPRYKVTKRGQDVALRCDPISGHVSLYWYRQALGQGPEFLTYFNYEAQQDKSGLPNDRFSAERPEGSISTLTIQRTEQRDSAMYRCASSPGRLDQGTQYFGPGTRLLVL.

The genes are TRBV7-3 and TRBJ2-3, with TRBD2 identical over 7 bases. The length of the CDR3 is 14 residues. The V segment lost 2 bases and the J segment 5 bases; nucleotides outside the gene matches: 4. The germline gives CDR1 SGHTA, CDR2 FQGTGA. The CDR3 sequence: CASSLGLVQDTQYF. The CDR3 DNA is TGTGCCAGCAGCTTAGGACTAGTGCAAGATACGCAGTATTTT.

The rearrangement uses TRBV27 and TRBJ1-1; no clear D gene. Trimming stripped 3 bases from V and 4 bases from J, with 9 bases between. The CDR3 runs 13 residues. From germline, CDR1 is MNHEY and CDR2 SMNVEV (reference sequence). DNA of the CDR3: TGTGCCAGCAGTTTTCTACGCGGCACTGAAGCTTTCTTT. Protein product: CASSFLRGTEAFF.

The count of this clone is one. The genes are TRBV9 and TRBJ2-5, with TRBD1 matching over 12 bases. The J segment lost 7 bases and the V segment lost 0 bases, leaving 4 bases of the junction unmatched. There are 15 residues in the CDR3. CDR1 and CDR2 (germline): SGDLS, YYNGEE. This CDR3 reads CASSVGDRGQVTQYF. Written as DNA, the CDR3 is TGTGCCAGCAGCGTAGGGGACAGGGGGCAGGTGACCCAGTACTTC.

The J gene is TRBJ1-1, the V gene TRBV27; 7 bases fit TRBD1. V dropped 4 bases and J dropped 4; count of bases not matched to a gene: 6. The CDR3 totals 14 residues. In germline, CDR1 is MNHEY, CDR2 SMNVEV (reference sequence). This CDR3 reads CASSYDRASTEAFF. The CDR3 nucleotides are TGTGCCAGCAGTTACGACAGGGCGAGCACTGAAGCTTTCTTT.

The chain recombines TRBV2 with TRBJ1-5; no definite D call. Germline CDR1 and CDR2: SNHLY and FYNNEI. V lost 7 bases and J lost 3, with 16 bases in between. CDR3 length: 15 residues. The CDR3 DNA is TGTGCCAGCAAGTCCTCGGGGATTATCAATCAGCCCCAGCATTTT. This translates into CASKSSGIINQPQHF.

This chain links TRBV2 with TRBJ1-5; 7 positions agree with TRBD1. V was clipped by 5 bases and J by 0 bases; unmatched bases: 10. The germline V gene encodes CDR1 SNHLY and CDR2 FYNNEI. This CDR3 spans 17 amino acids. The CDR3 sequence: CASSHRDSFYSNQPQHF. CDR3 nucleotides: TGTGCCAGCAGTCACCGGGACAGCTTTTATAGCAATCAGCCCCAGCATTTT. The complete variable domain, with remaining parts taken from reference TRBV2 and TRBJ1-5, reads EPEVTQTPSHQVTQMGQEVILRCVPISNHLYFYWYRQILGQKVEFLVSFYNNEISEKSEIFDDQFSVERPDGSNFTLKIRSTKLEDSAMYFCASSHRDSFYSNQPQHFGDGTRLSIL.

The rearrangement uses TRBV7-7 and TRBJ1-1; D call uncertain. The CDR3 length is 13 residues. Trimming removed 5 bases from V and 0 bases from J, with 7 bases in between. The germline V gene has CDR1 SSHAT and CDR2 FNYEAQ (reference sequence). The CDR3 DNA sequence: TGTGCCAGCAGCGACACAGTGAACACTGAAGCTTTCTTT. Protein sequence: CASSDTVNTEAFF.

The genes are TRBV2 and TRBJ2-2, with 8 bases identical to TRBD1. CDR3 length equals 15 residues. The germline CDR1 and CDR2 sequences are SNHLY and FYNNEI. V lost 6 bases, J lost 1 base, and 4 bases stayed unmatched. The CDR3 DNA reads TGTGCCAGCAGCCGGACAGGGTGGAACACCGGGGAGCTGTTTTTT. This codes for CASSRTGWNTGELFF.

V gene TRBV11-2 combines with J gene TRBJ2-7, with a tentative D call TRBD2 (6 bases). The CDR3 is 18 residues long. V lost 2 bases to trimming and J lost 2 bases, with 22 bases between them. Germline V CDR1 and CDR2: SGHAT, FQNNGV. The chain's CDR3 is CASSLYTAGGATTYEQYF. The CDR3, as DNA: TGTGCCAGCAGCTTATATACCGCCGGCGGGGCGACCACCTACGAGCAGTACTTC. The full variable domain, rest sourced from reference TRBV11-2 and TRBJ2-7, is EAGVAQSPRYKIIEKRQSVAFWCNPISGHATLYWYQQILGQGPKLLIQFQNNGVVDDSQLPKDRFSAERLKGVDSTLKIQPAKLEDSAVYLCASSLYTAGGATTYEQYFGPGTRLTVT.

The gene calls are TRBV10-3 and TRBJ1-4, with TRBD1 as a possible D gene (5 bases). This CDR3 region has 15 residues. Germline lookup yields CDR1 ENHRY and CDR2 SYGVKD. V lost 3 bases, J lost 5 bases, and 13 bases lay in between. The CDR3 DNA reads TGTGCCATCAGTGACTGGGGCGGAAAGAATGAAAAACTGTTTTTT. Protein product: CAISDWGGKNEKLFF.

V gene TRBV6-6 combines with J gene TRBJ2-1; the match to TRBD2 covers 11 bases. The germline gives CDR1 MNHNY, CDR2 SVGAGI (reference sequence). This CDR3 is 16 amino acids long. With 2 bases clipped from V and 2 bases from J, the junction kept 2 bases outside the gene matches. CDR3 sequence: CASSYTSGSPYNEQFF. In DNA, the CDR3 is TGTGCCAGCAGTTACACTAGCGGGAGTCCCTACAATGAGCAGTTCTTC.

The CDR3 protein is CASSLAWAGGTDTQYF. CDR3 bases: TGTGCCAGCAGCTTAGCGTGGGCAGGGGGCACAGATACGCAGTATTTT. V and J are TRBV7-2 and TRBJ2-3; a weak D match, TRBD1 (6 bases). The CDR3 loop spans 16 amino acids. Germline CDR1 is SGHTA and CDR2 is FQGNSA. Trimming pared 0 bases from V and 1 base from J, leaving 11 bases between.

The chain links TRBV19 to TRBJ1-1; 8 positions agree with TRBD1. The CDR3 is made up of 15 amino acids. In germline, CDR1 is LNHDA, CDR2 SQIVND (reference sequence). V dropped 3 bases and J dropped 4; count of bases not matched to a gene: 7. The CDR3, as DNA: TGTGCCAGTAGTATCGGACAGGGTTCCCCCACTGAAGCTTTCTTT. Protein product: CASSIGQGSPTEAFF.

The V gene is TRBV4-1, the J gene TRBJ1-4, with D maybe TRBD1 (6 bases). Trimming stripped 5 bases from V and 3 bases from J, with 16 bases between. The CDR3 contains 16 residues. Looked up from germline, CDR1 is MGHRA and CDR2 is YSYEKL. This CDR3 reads CASSSYTGLANEKLFF. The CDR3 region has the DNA TGCGCCAGCAGCTCTTATACAGGGCTGGCTAATGAAAAACTGTTTTTT.

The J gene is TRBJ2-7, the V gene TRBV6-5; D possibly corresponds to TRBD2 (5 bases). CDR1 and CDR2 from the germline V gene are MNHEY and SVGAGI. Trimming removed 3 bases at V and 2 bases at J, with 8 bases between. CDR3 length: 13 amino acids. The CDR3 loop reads CASSYLGTYEQYF. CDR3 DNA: TGTGCCAGCAGTTATCTCGGGACCTACGAGCAGTACTTC.

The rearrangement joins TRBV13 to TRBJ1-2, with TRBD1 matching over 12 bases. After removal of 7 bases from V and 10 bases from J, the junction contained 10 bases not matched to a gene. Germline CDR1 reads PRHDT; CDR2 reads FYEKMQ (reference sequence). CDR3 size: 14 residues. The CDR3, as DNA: TGTGCCAGCAATTCTCCGGGACAGGGGGCCTCCTACACCTTC. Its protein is CASNSPGQGASYTF.

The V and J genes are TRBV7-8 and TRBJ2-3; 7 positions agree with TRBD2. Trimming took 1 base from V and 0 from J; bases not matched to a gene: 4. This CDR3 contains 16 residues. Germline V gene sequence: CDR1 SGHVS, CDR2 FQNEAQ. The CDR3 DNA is TGTGCCAGCAGCTTAGGAGGCGGGAGTAGCACAGATACGCAGTATTTT. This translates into CASSLGGGSSTDTQYF. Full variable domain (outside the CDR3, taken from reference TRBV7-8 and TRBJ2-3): GAGVSQSPRYKVAKRGQDVALRCDPISGHVSLFWYQQALGQGPEFLTYFQNEAQLDKSGLPSDRFFAERPEGSVSTLKIQRTQQEDSAVYLCASSLGGGSSTDTQYFGPGTRLTVL.

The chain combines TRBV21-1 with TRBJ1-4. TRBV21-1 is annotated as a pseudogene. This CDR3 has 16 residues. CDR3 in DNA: TGTGCCAGCAGCAAAAGTCGGGCGGGGGCTAATGAAAAACTGTTTTTT. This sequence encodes CASSKSRAGANEKLFF.

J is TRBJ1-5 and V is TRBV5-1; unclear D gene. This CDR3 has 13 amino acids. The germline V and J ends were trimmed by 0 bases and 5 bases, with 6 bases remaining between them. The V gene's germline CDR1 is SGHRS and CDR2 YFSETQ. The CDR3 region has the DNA TGCGCCAGCAGCTTGGCCCCCGATCAGCCCCAGCATTTT. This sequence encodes CASSLAPDQPQHF.

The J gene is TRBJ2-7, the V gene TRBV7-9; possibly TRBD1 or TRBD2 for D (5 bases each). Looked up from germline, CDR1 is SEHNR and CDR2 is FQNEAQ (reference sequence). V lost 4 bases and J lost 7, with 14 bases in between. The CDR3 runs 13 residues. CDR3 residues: CASSSQGTREQYV. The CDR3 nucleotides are TGTGCCAGCAGCTCCCAAGGGACGCGGGAGCAGTACGTC.

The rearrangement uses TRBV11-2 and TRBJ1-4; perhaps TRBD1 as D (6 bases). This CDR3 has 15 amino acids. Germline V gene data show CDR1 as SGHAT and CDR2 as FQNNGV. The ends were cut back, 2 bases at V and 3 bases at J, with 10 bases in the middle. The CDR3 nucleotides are TGTGCCAGCAGCTTATGGGAGGGGGCTAATGAAAAACTGTTTTTT. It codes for CASSLWEGANEKLFF.

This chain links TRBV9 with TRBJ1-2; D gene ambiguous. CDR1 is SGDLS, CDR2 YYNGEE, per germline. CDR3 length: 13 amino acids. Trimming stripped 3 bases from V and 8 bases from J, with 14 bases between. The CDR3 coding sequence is TGTGCCAGCAGCGCCCCCTCCGGAGGAGGCTACACCTTC. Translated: CASSAPSGGGYTF.

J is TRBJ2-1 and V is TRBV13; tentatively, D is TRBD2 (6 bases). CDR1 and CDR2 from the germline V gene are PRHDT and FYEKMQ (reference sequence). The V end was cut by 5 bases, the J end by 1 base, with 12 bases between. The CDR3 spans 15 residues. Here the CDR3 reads CASSNAGTSYNEQFF. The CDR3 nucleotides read TGTGCCAGCAGCAACGCCGGGACTTCCTACAATGAGCAGTTCTTC.

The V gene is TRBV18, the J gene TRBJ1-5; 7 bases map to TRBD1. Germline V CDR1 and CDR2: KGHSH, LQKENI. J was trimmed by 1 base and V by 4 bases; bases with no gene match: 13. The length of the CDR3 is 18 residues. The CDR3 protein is CASSHSPKGARSNQPQHF. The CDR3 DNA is TGTGCCAGCTCACACAGCCCCAAGGGGGCGCGGAGCAATCAGCCCCAGCATTTT.